This T cell receptor beta chain was retrieved from a study of blood T cell repertoires in COVID-19. As processed by the authors: Reference gene primers were amplified, and this amplification served to estimate nucleated cell counts. Using immunoSEQ multiplex PCR, the repertoire was profiled, and TCRdb retains in-frame clones only, with some absent. V and J calls and clone size follow that table, whereas D and trimming were derived from the DNA. Here the sample spans 300,000 to 400,000 clones, 80% to 90% being singletons. Deletions cut 0 bases from V and 2 bases from J, with 9 bases between. Looked up from germline, CDR1 is SGDLS and CDR2 is YYNGEE. The CDR3 spans 15 residues. A Seattle source enrolled patients during active infection and followed them longitudinally. For this clone: Other DNA sequences in the same sample also yield this CDR3.

Sequenced input: peripheral blood. The sequence came from a woman aged 25 to 39 with COVID-19, enrolled during active disease. The chain links TRBV9 to TRBJ1-5; D unresolved. This CDR3 is CASSVGGGGNQPQHF. DNA for the CDR3: TGTGCCAGCAGCGTAGGGGGAGGAGGCAATCAGCCCCAGCATTTT.